The clone carrying this TCR beta chain was recorded a few times. The data are from a study of T cells in Graves' hyperthyroidism and ophthalmopathy. The investigators amplified TCR beta CDR3 regions from RNA transcripts. TCR CDR3 regions were first amplified by RT-PCR with HTBI primers. TCRdb itself ran the multiplex PCR reads through MiXCR, one entry per CDR3 protein. Of under 350,000 distinct CDR3 sequences in the sample, roughly an eighth are singletons; the top ten hold around 32%. Enrolled ophthalmopathy patients presented with a Clinical Activity Score of at least 3, a NOSPECS grade of at least 4, and disease duration under 3 months. Orbital computed tomography, thyroid ultrasound, serum thyroxine and TRAb, and clinical symptoms together informed the diagnoses. V lost 5 bases to trimming and J lost 4 bases, with 17 bases between them. Germline-derived CDR1 and CDR2 are SGHVS and FNYEAQ. The CDR3 covers 15 residues.

This receptor was obtained from a woman between 35 and 50 years old with Graves' ophthalmopathy. The sample consisted of blood. V gene TRBV7-6 combines with J gene TRBJ1-2; a weak D match, TRBD1 (5 bases). The CDR3 here is CASSPSTAGGYGYTF. CDR3 nucleotides: TGTGCCAGCAGCCCTTCGACGGCTGGGGGCTATGGCTACACCTTC.